Below are 3 T cell receptor beta chains sequenced from a single sample in a study of identical twins. Each CDR3 protein is one row after TCRdb ran MiXCR on the 5' RACE reads. The table includes more than 250,000 distinct CDR3 sequences, under 9.5% detected once. This sample was also put to use in a study of yellow fever vaccine responses in identical twins.

The specimen was memory (CD45RO+) T cells sorted from blood. The receptors stem from a woman aged 18 to 35 in good health.

This clonotype was seen a few times. The gene calls are TRBV12-5 and TRBJ2-1; 7 bases are a match to TRBD2. The junction had 9 bases not matched to a gene; V was cut back by 0 bases and J by 7 bases. Germline V CDR1 and CDR2: LGHNT, FRNRAP. This CDR3 is built from 16 residues. This CDR3 is CASGLVYSGTGNEQFF. In nucleotides, the CDR3 is TGTGCTAGTGGTTTGGTATACAGCGGGACGGGGAATGAGCAGTTCTTC. Filled out from reference TRBV12-5 and TRBJ2-1, the complete variable domain reads DARVTQTPRHKVTEMGQEVTMRCQPILGHNTVFWYRQTMMQGLELLAYFRNRAPLDDSGMPKDRFSAEMPDATLATLKIQPSEPRDSAVYFCASGLVYSGTGNEQFFGPGTRLTVL.

This clonotype was detected many times. The rearrangement uses TRBV6-4 and TRBJ1-1, with unresolved D. The V and J ends lost 1 base and 1 base respectively, with 7 bases between them. CDR1 and CDR2 from the germline V gene are MRHNA and SNTAGT. This CDR3 is 14 amino acids long. The CDR3, as DNA: TGTGCCAGCAGTGACTTTTCGTGGAACACTGAAGCTTTCTTT. It specifies CASSDFSWNTEAFF.

This clonotype turned up a few times. This chain links TRBV20-1 with TRBJ2-2; the match to TRBD2 covers 8 bases. J lost 7 bases, V lost 3 bases, and 4 bases had no gene match. This CDR3 has 13 residues. Germline CDR1 DFQATT, CDR2 SNEGSKA (reference sequence). Here the CDR3 DNA reads TGCAGTGCTAGCGGGGGGGCCATCGGGGAGCTGTTTTTT. Translated, it gives CSASGGAIGELFF.